The 5 T cell receptor beta chains presented below share a single source sample, sequenced in a study of CD8 T cells in ankylosing spondylitis. Using its own MiXCR run on the 5' RACE reads, TCRdb lists one record per CDR3 protein. The sample contains some 130,000 distinct CDR3 sequences, about 7.3% of which appear only once. The sample taken for sequencing was blood, either unsorted or a sorted T cell fraction (not recorded which). Receptors were obtained from a female donor with ankylosing spondylitis or in good health (not recorded which).

The chain joins TRBV9 to TRBJ2-5; TRBD2 matches at 7 bases. V shed 3 bases and J 4 bases; nucleotides not matched to a gene: 6. The CDR3 has 14 amino acids. Germline loops: CDR1 SGDLS, CDR2 YYNGEE. CDR3 DNA: TGTGCCAGCAGCGGGCCCCGGGGGGTAGAGACCCAGTACTTC. Protein: CASSGPRGVETQYF.

This clonotype was counted at least ten times. The chain joins TRBV29-1 to TRBJ2-1, with 11 bases identical to TRBD2. Trimming at V came to 7 bases and at J to 7 bases, leaving 3 bases not matched to a gene. The V gene's germline CDR1 is SQVTM and CDR2 ANQGSEA. This CDR3 comprises 12 residues. The CDR3 nucleotides are TGCAGCGGGGGACTAGCGGTTAATGAGCAGTTCTTC. Amino acids: CSGGLAVNEQFF.

This clonotype was seen many times. The J gene is TRBJ1-1, the V gene TRBV5-6; no clear D gene. V was shortened by 4 bases and J by 4 bases, with 14 bases between the two germline ends. The CDR3 consists of 14 residues. CDR1 is SGHDT, CDR2 YYEEEE, per germline. The CDR3 region is CASSPEGWGTEAFF. CDR3 nucleotides: TGTGCCAGCAGCCCCGAAGGCTGGGGCACTGAAGCTTTCTTT.

This clonotype was recorded a few times. The chain employs TRBV11-2 and TRBJ2-5, with D perhaps matching TRBD1 (6 bases). Trimming shortened V by 6 bases and J by 4 bases, and 15 bases separated the two germline ends. CDR3 length: 14 amino acids. CDR1 SGHAT and CDR2 FQNNGV come from the germline V gene. This CDR3 reads CASSRGSRGETQYF. Written as DNA, the CDR3 is TGTGCCAGCAGTCGGGGCTCCAGGGGAGAGACCCAGTACTTC.

The table lists this clonotype with many counts. V is TRBV7-3 and J is TRBJ2-2, with D maybe TRBD1 (7 bases). Trimming pared 1 base from V and 2 bases from J, leaving 14 bases between. This CDR3 is 17 amino acids long. Germline V gene data show CDR1 as SGHTA and CDR2 as FQGTGA. CDR3 protein: CASSLKRAGGNTGELFF. The DNA for the CDR3 is TGTGCCAGCAGCTTAAAGCGGGCAGGGGGAAACACCGGGGAGCTGTTTTTT.